A single sample gave rise to the 9 T cell receptor beta chains below, sequenced in a study of cytomegalovirus exposure and HLA in healthy donors. Primers included in the PCR were 60 Vbeta and 13 Jbeta primers. Using immunoSEQ multiplex PCR, the repertoire was profiled, and TCRdb retains in-frame clones only, with some absent. The data contain some 150,000 clones, around 78% of them singletons. The sample consisted of PBMCs. Receptors originate from a female donor in good health and CMV-seropositive.

The V gene is TRBV7-8, the J gene TRBJ1-5; tentatively, D is TRBD1 (5 bases). The V end lost 8 bases, the J end lost 3 bases, and 17 bases lay between the germline ends. The germline V gene has CDR1 SGHVS and CDR2 FQNEAQ. The CDR3 length is 15 residues. The CDR3 sequence is CASGPPGTPNQPQHF. The CDR3 DNA follows: TGTGCCAGCGGCCCCCCCGGGACTCCCAATCAGCCCCAGCATTTT.

CDR3 amino acids: CASTSGTDNEQFF. The DNA of the CDR3 is TGTGCCAGCACGAGCGGGACGGATAATGAGCAGTTCTTC. The chain combines TRBV2 with TRBJ2-1, with TRBD2 matching over 7 bases. The CDR3 has 13 amino acids. The V gene's germline CDR1 is SNHLY and CDR2 FYNNEI. V trimming: 7 bases; J trimming: 7 bases; junction bases outside the gene matches: 7.

V usage is TRBV18 and J usage is TRBJ2-5; weak D call: TRBD1 (5 bases). The better agreement between TRBJ2-7 and the DNA end casts doubt on the J call. CDR3 length equals 14 residues. Germline V gives CDR1 KGHSH, CDR2 LQKENI. CDR3 region: CASSPSQENYEQYF. CDR3 bases: TGTGCCAGCTCACCATCACAGGAAAACTACGAGCAGTACTTC.

The genes are TRBV5-4 and TRBJ2-5; D unclear. Trimming took off 0 bases at V and 9 bases at J, with 15 bases between the two ends. In germline, CDR1 is SGHNT, CDR2 YYREEE (reference sequence). This CDR3 comprises 14 residues. CDR3 amino acids: CASSLETPISAQYF. DNA for the CDR3: TGTGCCAGCAGCTTGGAGACTCCAATATCGGCCCAGTACTTC.

In its sample, this clone was seen a few times. This chain links TRBV11-3 with TRBJ2-5, with TRBD2 matching 13 bases. V shed 1 base, J shed 2 bases, and the junction held 7 bases outside the gene matches. The CDR3 has 18 residues. Germline V gene sequence: CDR1 SGHNT, CDR2 YENEEA. The chain's CDR3 is CASSLAWGTSGVQETQYF. DNA for the CDR3: TGTGCCAGCAGCTTAGCGTGGGGGACTAGCGGGGTGCAAGAGACCCAGTACTTC.

V gene TRBV4-1 combines with J gene TRBJ2-7, with TRBD2 as a possible D gene (7 bases). The length of the CDR3 is 15 residues. V shed 5 bases and J shed 7 bases, with 21 bases lying between them. Germline values: CDR1 MGHRA, CDR2 YSYEKL. The CDR3 DNA is TGCGCCAGCAGCGAACCAGGGGACCTCGGGGGGGAGCAGTACTTC. Its translation is CASSEPGDLGGEQYF.

The chain recombines TRBV4-2 with TRBJ2-1, with a possible D match to TRBD2 (5 bases). Trimming cost V 3 bases and J 5 bases, with 17 bases left between them. Germline V CDR1 and CDR2: LGHNA, YNFKEQ. CDR3 length equals 16 residues. CDR3: CASSHQIGLSNNEQFF. The CDR3 coding sequence is TGTGCCAGCAGCCACCAAATAGGACTGTCGAACAATGAGCAGTTCTTC.

The chain is built from TRBV9 and TRBJ1-1; D is unresolved. Germline CDR1 reads SGDLS; CDR2 reads YYNGEE. V was cut by 0 bases and J by 10 bases, with 13 bases left in between. The CDR3 covers 13 residues. CDR3 sequence: CASSVATSFPAFF. CDR3 nucleotide sequence: TGTGCCAGCAGCGTAGCTACGTCCTTCCCAGCTTTCTTT. The full variable domain, in which reference TRBV9 and TRBJ1-1 provide the parts outside the CDR3, is DSGVTQTPKHLITATGQRVTLRCSPRSGDLSVYWYQQSLDQGLQFLIQYYNGEERAKGNILERFSAQQFPDLHSELNLSSLELGDSALYFCASSVATSFPAFFGQGTRLTVV.

This chain links TRBV1 with TRBJ1-3; the table's D gene call, TRBD1, was not cross checked with the DNA. TRBV1 is a pseudogene segment. This CDR3 has 15 amino acids. As DNA, the CDR3 is TGCACCAGCAGCCAAAATACAGGGGAGGAAAACACCATATATTTT. Amino acid sequence: CTSSQNTGEENTIYF.